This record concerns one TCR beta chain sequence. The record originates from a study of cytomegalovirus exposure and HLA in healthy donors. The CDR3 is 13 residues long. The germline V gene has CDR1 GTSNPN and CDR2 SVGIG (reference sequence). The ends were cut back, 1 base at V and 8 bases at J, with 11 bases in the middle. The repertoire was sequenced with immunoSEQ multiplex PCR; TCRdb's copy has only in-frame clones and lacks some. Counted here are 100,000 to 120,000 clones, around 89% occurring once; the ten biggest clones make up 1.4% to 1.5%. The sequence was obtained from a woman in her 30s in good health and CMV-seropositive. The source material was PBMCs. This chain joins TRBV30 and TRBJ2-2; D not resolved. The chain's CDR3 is CAWSGQGWGELFF. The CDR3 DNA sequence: TGTGCCTGGAGTGGACAAGGATGGGGGGAGCTGTTTTTT. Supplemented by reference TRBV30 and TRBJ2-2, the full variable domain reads SQTIHQWPATLVQPVGSPLSLECTVEGTSNPNLYWYRQAAGRGLQLLFYSVGIGQISSEVPQNLSASRPQDRQFILSSKKLLLSDSGFYLCAWSGQGWGELFFGEGSRLTVL.